Detailed here is one T cell receptor beta chain. Its antigen specificity is not known. Nothing much larger sits one base from this clone, and base qualities are not available. A robust, sensitive protocol for the amplification, sequencing and analysis of TCRs was described in the study, in which 3' ligation of a UMI-containing oligonucleotide to TCR cDNA was used. For whole blood analysis, less than 3 ml of peripheral blood was collected from healthy adult volunteers into Tempus tubes, and RNA was extracted following the manufacturer's instructions. Total RNA was treated with RQ1 DNase, without cell sorting, prior to reverse transcription, with an input of roughly 1 to 1000 ng being targeted. Libraries were prepared from skin biopsies and whole blood to test how robust the pipeline was in samples where T cells are a minority population. Trimming at the junction amounts to 2 bases on V and 2 bases on J, and the germline ends lie 3 bases apart. CDR1 and CDR2 were assigned from the germline V gene as SGHVS and FNYEAQ. Inclusive of the bounding cysteine and phenylalanine, the CDR3 is 12 residues long. CDR3 DNA is the only sequence kept; it has 36 bases, read in frame from the first base.

The record originates from a study of naive and memory T cell subsets (dated by TCRdb to the late 2010s). Concerning the study at large: The figure summarizing these samples reported some 10 blood donors, 7 tuberculin skin test biopsies and 3 saline control biopsies. Usually PCR2 was run as a SYBR Green qPCR and stopped at a set threshold, although low-input samples could use end-point PCR (approximately 6 cycles) instead. Beyond this particular receptor, the publication reports: The RNA-based method was acknowledged as potentially sensitive to TCR transcript changes with T cell activation and differentiation.

The receptor library was made with 5' RACE. The ligated cDNA was amplified by four rounds of PCR, in which nested alpha and beta constant region primers were used together with the SP2 primer. For the blood and skin samples, TCR RNA was reverse transcribed with SuperScript IV using primers for the alpha and beta constant regions. Using T4 RNA ligase 1, an oligonucleotide carrying both the Illumina SP2 primer and a UMI was ligated onto the 3' end of the cDNA. The 12-nucleotide UMI was composed of two random hexamers separated by an eight-base spacer, which was included to prevent hairpin formation. From the second PCR onward, TCR alpha and beta chain libraries were processed separately and dual indexed for multiplexing. After pooling, the indexed libraries were analyzed by capillary electrophoresis and sequenced on either an Illumina MiSeq or NextSeq. PhiX DNA at roughly 4.5-7.5% was added to the libraries to raise base diversity and improve cluster recognition. In the paper's pipeline: Demultiplexor took UMIs from read 2, joined the UMIs to the TCR sequence from read 1, and separated reads according to sample indices. Decombinator identified V and J genes and V-J junctions and gave each TCR a five-part identifier that included V and J deletions. Collapsinator relied on UMIs to correct both sequencing errors and PCR amplification heterogeneity, producing a UMI-based abundance for each TCR. Identifiers were converted to nucleotide sequence by CDR3Translator and translated to amino acids, and CDR3 regions were extracted on the basis of terminal motifs. Error-corrected alpha and beta TCR counts from blood and skin were compared after normalization to input RNA amount. The public sequencing data were trimmed at Q25 with fastp and processed into clonotypes with MiXCR by TCRdb, which kept only in-frame beta chains. Identical CDR3 proteins give one entry, which carries the most common genes and DNA. TCRdb's processing, not the authors' own work, is the source of the V and J calls. This sample lists about 57,000 distinct CDR3 sequences; about 7.1% were detected once. The top ten hold nearly 10% of the sample.

The sequence links TRBV7-6 to TRBJ2-5, with the D gene not confidently named. The sequence came from a female donor in good health. The CDR3 loop reads CASSLNQETQYF. DNA sequence: TGTGCCAGCAGCTTAAATCAAGAGACCCAGTACTTC.